The rows below give T cell receptor beta chains drawn from one sample of a study of response to subunit inactivated influenza vaccine. TCRdb independently ran MiXCR on the RT-PCR reads; one entry per CDR3 protein. This sample has more than 200,000 distinct CDR3 sequences, with less than 15% found just once. Sequenced here: non-naive T cells sorted from PBMCs, sampled about 14 days before vaccination. Receptors were obtained from a man aged 50-59 years who received an inactivated influenza vaccine. CDR3s include the opening cysteine and the closing phenylalanine or tryptophan. The D gene is left open where the match is weak. Clone size is stated in some rows and not others, as once, few, many or a class when expanded.

d_gene	abundance	j_gene	v_gene	CDR3nt	CDR3aa
NA	NA	TRBJ2-6	TRBV10-2	TGCGCCAGCAGTGAGTCCCGCCGGGCTGGGGCCAACGTCCTGACTTTC	CASSESRRAGANVLTF
TRBD1	NA	TRBJ2-5	TRBV19	TGTGCCAGTAGTTGGGGAAGGGACAGGGAGAGAGAGACCCAGTACTTC	CASSWGRDRERETQYF
TRBD1	NA	TRBJ1-1	TRBV7-9	TGTGCCAGCAGCTTACAGGGGGACACTGAAGCTTTCTTT	CASSLQGDTEAFF
TRBD1	NA	TRBJ1-1	TRBV2	TGTGCCAGCAGTGAACGGTTCAGGGGGGTCACTGAAGCTTTCTTT	CASSERFRGVTEAFF
NA	NA	TRBJ2-5	TRBV10-3	TGTGCCATCGGGAGCTGGGGGGAGATGGGGGAGACCCAGTACTTC	CAIGSWGEMGETQYF
TRBD2	NA	TRBJ2-7	TRBV7-2	TGTGCCAGCAGCTTAGGGGGCGCTAGCGGGGGACCTTACGAGCAGTACTTC	CASSLGGASGGPYEQYF
NA	NA	TRBJ1-5	TRBV28	TGTGCCAGCAGTTTAAATATCGGGACGGGGCCCCAGCATTTT	CASSLNIGTGPQHF
TRBD1	NA	TRBJ2-1	TRBV7-2	TGTGCCAGCAGCTTAGGGGACAGGGCCAGTGAGCAGTTCTTC	CASSLGDRASEQFF
NA	few	TRBJ2-7	TRBV27	TGTGCCAGCAAGGCTCGGGCGACTTCCTACGAGCAGTACTTC	CASKARATSYEQYF
NA	many	TRBJ2-3	TRBV4-3	TGCGCCAGCAGCCAAGATAAAGCGGGTCGACACACAGATACGCAGTATTTT	CASSQDKAGRHTDTQYF
NA	few	TRBJ2-5	TRBV3-1	TGTGCCAGCAGCCGCCTTGGAGAGACCCAGTACTTC	CASSRLGETQYF
TRBD1	few	TRBJ1-6	TRBV20-1	TGCAGTGCTAAAACCGGGACAGTTGATTCACCCCTCCACTTT	CSAKTGTVDSPLHF
NA	NA	TRBJ1-1	TRBV12-3/TRBV12-4	TGTGCCAGCAGGGCGACCTACGGGGTTACTGAAGCTTTCTTT	CASRATYGVTEAFF
NA	NA	TRBJ2-7	TRBV7-9	TGTGCCAGCAGTCGGGGTGGGACCTCCGCGGACGAGCAGTACTTC	CASSRGGTSADEQYF
NA	few	TRBJ2-7	TRBV4-2	TGTGCCAGCAGCCAGGGACCGCAGGGGTACGAGCAGTACTTC	CASSQGPQGYEQYF
NA	many	TRBJ2-4	TRBV6-2/TRBV6-3	TGTGCCAGCAGTTTCTCTTCCGGGGCGCTCGGCATTCAGTACTTC	CASSFSSGALGIQYF
NA	NA	TRBJ2-4	TRBV6-1	TGTGCCAGCAGGGGGCACGAGGTAGAGGGCAAAAACATTCAGTACTTC	CASRGHEVEGKNIQYF
NA	NA	TRBJ1-1	TRBV27	TGTGCCAGCAGTTGGGGCAGTAACACTGAAGCTTTCTTT	CASSWGSNTEAFF
TRBD1	few	TRBJ2-2	TRBV20-1	TGCTGTGCTAGAGATCTAAGGACAGGGGGTAACACCGGGGAGCTGTTTTTT	CCARDLRTGGNTGELFF
NA	few	TRBJ2-5	TRBV24-1	TGTGCCACCAGTGATCTTTCGACAGGAAATTCCCAAGAGACCCAGTACTTC	CATSDLSTGNSQETQYF
NA	few	TRBJ1-1	TRBV7-3	TGTGCCAGCAGCTTACTAGGGTTGGACACTGAAGCTTTCTTT	CASSLLGLDTEAFF
TRBD1	few	TRBJ2-4	TRBV25-1	TGTGCCAGCAGTCCCTCGGGACAGCTGGCGGGTAGAAACATTCAGTACTTC	CASSPSGQLAGRNIQYF
TRBD2	few	TRBJ2-7	TRBV4-3	TGCGCCAGCAGCCAAGGAACTAGCGGGAGGATCTACGAGCAGTACTTC	CASSQGTSGRIYEQYF
TRBD2	NA	TRBJ2-1	TRBV11-2	TGTGCCAGCAGCTTAGTGTTCCTAGCGGGGTATGAGCAGTTCTTC	CASSLVFLAGYEQFF
NA	few	TRBJ1-2	TRBV3-1	TGTGCCAGCAGCCGATCATCAGCTAACTATGGCTACACCTTC	CASSRSSANYGYTF
NA	few	TRBJ2-5	TRBV5-1	TGCGCCAGCAGCCTGGGCGGGGTCATAGGGGAGACCCAGTACTTC	CASSLGGVIGETQYF
TRBD2	many	TRBJ2-3	TRBV24-1	TGTGCCACCAGTGGAAGAGGGACTAGCTTTTTGAAGGGGGGAGATACGCAGTATTTT	CATSGRGTSFLKGGDTQYF
NA	NA	TRBJ2-2	TRBV18	TGTGCCAGCTCACCATCACGCCAGGGGATCACCGGGGAGCTGTTTTTT	CASSPSRQGITGELFF
NA	many	TRBJ2-1	TRBV7-9	TGTGCCAGCAGCTTATCCAGCGGGTCCTACAATGAGCAGTTCTTC	CASSLSSGSYNEQFF
NA	many	TRBJ2-2	TRBV15	TGTGCCACCAGCTCTGGATACACCGGGGAGCTGTTTTTT	CATSSGYTGELFF
NA	few	TRBJ2-7	TRBV12-5	TGTGCTAGTGGTGTCCCCGACAGCCTGACTTACGAGCAGTACTTC	CASGVPDSLTYEQYF
NA	NA	TRBJ2-5	TRBV2	TGTGCCAGCAGTCCGGTTGGTCCAGCCCAGTACTTC	CASSPVGPAQYF